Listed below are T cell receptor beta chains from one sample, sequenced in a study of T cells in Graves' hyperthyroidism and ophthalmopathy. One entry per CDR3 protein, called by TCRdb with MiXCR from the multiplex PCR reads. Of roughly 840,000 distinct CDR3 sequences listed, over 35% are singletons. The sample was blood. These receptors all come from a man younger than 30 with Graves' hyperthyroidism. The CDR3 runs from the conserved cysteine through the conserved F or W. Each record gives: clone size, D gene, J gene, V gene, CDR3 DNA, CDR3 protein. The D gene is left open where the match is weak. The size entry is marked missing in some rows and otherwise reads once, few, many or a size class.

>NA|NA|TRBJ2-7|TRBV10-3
TGTGCCATCACCGAACTCAGGGGGGGTGACGAGCAGTACTTC
CAITELRGGDEQYF
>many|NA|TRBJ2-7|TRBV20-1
TGCAGTGCTAGCCAGAACGCCTACGAGCAGTACTTC
CSASQNAYEQYF
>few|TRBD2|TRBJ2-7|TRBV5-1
TGCGCCAGCAGCTTGAGCGGGACGGATCCCTACGAGCAGTACTTC
CASSLSGTDPYEQYF
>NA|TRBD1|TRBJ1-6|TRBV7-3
TGTGCCAGCAGCTTAATCAACAGACAGGGGGCTTTGCGGGAGGGTTCACCCCTCCACTTT
CASSLINRQGALREGSPLHF
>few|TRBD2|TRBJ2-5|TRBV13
TGTGCCAGCAGCTTTAGCGGGCTAGCACAAGAGACCCAGTACTTC
CASSFSGLAQETQYF
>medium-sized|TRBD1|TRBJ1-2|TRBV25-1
TGTGCCAGCAGTGAGGGTAAGGGGGCGCTGGCCTATGGCTACACCTTC
CASSEGKGALAYGYTF
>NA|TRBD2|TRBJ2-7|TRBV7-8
TGTGCCAGCAGCTTTGTGGCGGGAGTGGGCTACGAGCAGTACTTC
CASSFVAGVGYEQYF
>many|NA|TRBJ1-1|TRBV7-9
TGTGCCAGCAGCTTCCCGGTGAACACTGAAGCTTTCTTT
CASSFPVNTEAFF
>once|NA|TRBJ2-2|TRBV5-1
TGCGCCAGCAGCTCCAGGGGATGGGGCACCGGGGAGCTGTTTTTT
CASSSRGWGTGELFF
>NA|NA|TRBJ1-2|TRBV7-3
TGTGCCAGCAGCCAAGATTGGAGCAGGCTTAACTATGGCTACACCTTC
CASSQDWSRLNYGYTF
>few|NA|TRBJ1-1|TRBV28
TGTGCCAGCAGTTTATGGGGACCCAGAGCCACTGAAGCTTTCTTT
CASSLWGPRATEAFF
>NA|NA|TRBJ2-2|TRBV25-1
TGTGCCAGCGTTGACGGCGGGGAGCTGTTTTTT
CASVDGGELFF
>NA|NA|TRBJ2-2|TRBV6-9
TGTGCCAGCCCCGGGACGGGGAACACCGGGGAGCTGTTTTTT
CASPGTGNTGELFF
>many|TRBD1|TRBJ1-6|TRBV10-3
TGTGCCATCAGTGAGTCGACAGGGTCGTATAATTCACCCCTCCACTTT
CAISESTGSYNSPLHF
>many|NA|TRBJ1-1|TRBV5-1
TGCGCCAGCAGCCCTGACGCCCTGCCTGAAGCTTTCTTT
CASSPDALPEAFF
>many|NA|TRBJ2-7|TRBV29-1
TGCAGCGTTGAAGATGGGGAAGGAGGCTACGAGCAGTACTTC
CSVEDGEGGYEQYF
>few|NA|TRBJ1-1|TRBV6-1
TGTGCCAGCAAAGTGGTATCGAACACTGAAGCTTTCTTT
CASKVVSNTEAFF
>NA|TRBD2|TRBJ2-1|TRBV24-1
TGTGCCACCAGTGACCCAGGACTAGGATTTGGCAATGAGCAGTTCTTC
CATSDPGLGFGNEQFF
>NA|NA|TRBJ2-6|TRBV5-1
TGCGCCAGCAGCCCCCCCGGATGGAGAAGCTCTGGGGCCAACGTCCCGACTTTC
CASSPPGWRSSGANVPTF
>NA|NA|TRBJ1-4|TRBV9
TGTGCCAGCAGCGGCGGTGCAACTAATGAAATACTGTTTTTT
CASSGGATNEILFF
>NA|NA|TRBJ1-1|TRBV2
TGCGCCAGCAGGAGAGGTGGAACTAACACTGAAGCTTTCTTT
CASRRGGTNTEAFF
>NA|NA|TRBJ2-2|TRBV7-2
TGTGCCAGCAGCTTACAGGGGGGACTCACCGGGGAGCTGTTTTTT
CASSLQGGLTGELFF
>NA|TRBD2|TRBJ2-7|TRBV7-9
TGTGCCAGCAGCTTAAGCGGGGGGGTCTACGAGCAGTACTTC
CASSLSGGVYEQYF
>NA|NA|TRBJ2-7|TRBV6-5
TGTGCCAGCAGTTACAGGGACCAGCTGGGCGAGCAGTACTTC
CASSYRDQLGEQYF
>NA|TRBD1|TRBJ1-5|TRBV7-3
TGCGCCAGCAGCCACCTACCGGGACAGATGAATCAGCCCCAGCATTTT
CASSHLPGQMNQPQHF
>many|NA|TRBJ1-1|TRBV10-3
TGTGCCATCAGGGAAACCCAGGTTGCCACTGAAGCTTTCTTT
CAIRETQVATEAFF
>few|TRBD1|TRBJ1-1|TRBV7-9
TGTGCCAGCAGCCCTGACAGGGGACGAGCCCGGGCTTTCTTT
CASSPDRGRARAFF
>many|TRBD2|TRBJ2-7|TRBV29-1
TGCAGCGTCGGACTAGCGGGGGATCCCTACGAGCAGTACTTC
CSVGLAGDPYEQYF
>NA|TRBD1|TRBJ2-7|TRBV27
TGTGCCAGCAGTTTCCGTACAGGGGGGAGTGGCGAGCAGTACTTC
CASSFRTGGSGEQYF